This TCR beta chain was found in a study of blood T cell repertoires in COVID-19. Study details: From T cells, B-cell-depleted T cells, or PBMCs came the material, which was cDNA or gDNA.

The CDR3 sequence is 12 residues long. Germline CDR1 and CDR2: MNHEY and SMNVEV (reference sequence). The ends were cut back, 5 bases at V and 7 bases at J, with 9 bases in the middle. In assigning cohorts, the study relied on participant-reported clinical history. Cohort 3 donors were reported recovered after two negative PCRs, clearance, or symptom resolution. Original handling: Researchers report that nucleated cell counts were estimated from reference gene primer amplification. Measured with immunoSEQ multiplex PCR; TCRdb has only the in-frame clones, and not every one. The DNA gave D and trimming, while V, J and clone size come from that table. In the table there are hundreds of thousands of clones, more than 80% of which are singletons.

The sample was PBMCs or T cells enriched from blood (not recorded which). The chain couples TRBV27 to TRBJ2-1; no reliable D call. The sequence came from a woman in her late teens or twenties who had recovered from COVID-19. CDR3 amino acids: CASSVPPNEQFF. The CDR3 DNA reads TGTGCCAGCAGTGTCCCCCCGAATGAGCAGTTCTTC.